This is a list of T cell receptor beta chains from one sample in a study of blood T cells in healthy people across ages. Each CDR3 protein gets one entry after TCRdb re-called the 5' RACE reads with MiXCR. The repertoire holds around 670,000 distinct CDR3 sequences, with about 30% as singletons. The specimen was blood. Every receptor here comes from a woman of 80 years or more in good health. Both conserved end residues are part of each CDR3. The order of the fields is J gene, D gene, V gene, clone size, CDR3 protein, CDR3 DNA. The D gene is left open where the match is weak. Size is stated for part of the rows, as once, few or many counts, or as a class when the clone is expanded.

j_gene: TRBJ2-3
d_gene: TRBD2
v_gene: TRBV10-3
abundance: many
CDR3aa: CAISESIAGGRTDTQYF
CDR3nt: TGTGCCATCAGTGAGTCGATAGCGGGGGGGCGCACAGATACGCAGTATTTT

j_gene: TRBJ2-7
d_gene: .
v_gene: TRBV12-3/TRBV12-4
abundance: many
CDR3aa: CASSSLTPSYEQYF
CDR3nt: TGTGCCAGCAGTTCTTTGACACCCTCGTACGAGCAGTACTTC

j_gene: TRBJ2-5
d_gene: TRBD2
v_gene: TRBV7-2
abundance: many
CDR3aa: CASSLVGLGSNKETQYF
CDR3nt: TGTGCCAGCAGCTTAGTGGGACTAGGTTCAAATAAAGAGACCCAGTACTTC

j_gene: TRBJ2-2
d_gene: .
v_gene: TRBV15
abundance: few
CDR3aa: CATSRDLKPGELFF
CDR3nt: TGTGCCACCAGCAGAGATTTGAAGCCCGGGGAGCTGTTTTTT

j_gene: TRBJ1-2
d_gene: TRBD1
v_gene: TRBV5-1
abundance: few
CDR3aa: CASSRDRQAGYTF
CDR3nt: TGCGCCAGCAGCAGGGACAGGCAGGCGGGCTACACCTTC

j_gene: TRBJ2-7
d_gene: TRBD2
v_gene: TRBV28
abundance: .
CDR3aa: CASSLALAGGIGHEQYF
CDR3nt: TGTGCCAGCAGTTTAGCCCTAGCGGGAGGAATCGGCCACGAGCAGTACTTC

j_gene: TRBJ2-5
d_gene: .
v_gene: TRBV5-6
abundance: few
CDR3aa: CASSLAVGLNQETQYF
CDR3nt: TGTGCCAGCAGCTTGGCCGTAGGATTAAATCAAGAGACCCAGTACTTC

j_gene: TRBJ2-1
d_gene: .
v_gene: TRBV4-2
abundance: .
CDR3aa: CASSPSSGGLSYNEQFF
CDR3nt: TGTGCCAGCAGCCCCTCGTCGGGGGGCCTTTCCTACAATGAGCAGTTCTTC

j_gene: TRBJ2-1
d_gene: TRBD1
v_gene: TRBV5-1
abundance: many
CDR3aa: CASSLGGRQGNNEQFF
CDR3nt: TGCGCCAGCAGCTTGGGAGGTCGACAGGGAAACAATGAGCAGTTCTTC

j_gene: TRBJ2-3
d_gene: TRBD1
v_gene: TRBV7-7
abundance: many
CDR3aa: CASSPGGRYTQYF
CDR3nt: TGTGCTAGCAGCCCAGGGGGCAGGTATACGCAGTATTTT

j_gene: TRBJ2-7
d_gene: .
v_gene: TRBV9
abundance: .
CDR3aa: CASSDPPRVFIEQYF
CDR3nt: TGTGCCAGCAGCGATCCTCCCAGGGTGTTCATCGAGCAGTACTTC

j_gene: TRBJ1-1
d_gene: .
v_gene: TRBV7-2
abundance: few
CDR3aa: CASSLYQGQPNTEAFF
CDR3nt: TGTGCCAGCAGCTTATACCAGGGGCAGCCGAACACTGAAGCTTTCTTT

j_gene: TRBJ2-5
d_gene: TRBD2
v_gene: TRBV28
abundance: .
CDR3aa: CASRTSLETQYF
CDR3nt: TGTGCCAGCAGGACTAGCCTAGAGACCCAGTACTTC

j_gene: TRBJ2-6
d_gene: .
v_gene: TRBV7-3
abundance: once
CDR3aa: CASSSRVPYGSGANVLTF
CDR3nt: TGTGCCAGCAGCTCCCGTGTCCCCTACGGGTCTGGGGCCAACGTCCTGACTTTC

j_gene: TRBJ2-1
d_gene: .
v_gene: TRBV6-1
abundance: many
CDR3aa: CASSEARGFPDSNEQFF
CDR3nt: TGTGCCAGCAGTGAAGCCCGCGGTTTCCCTGACAGTAATGAGCAGTTCTTC

j_gene: TRBJ2-7
d_gene: .
v_gene: TRBV2
abundance: many
CDR3aa: CASTDGTYEQYF
CDR3nt: TGTGCCAGCACGGACGGAACCTACGAGCAGTACTTC

j_gene: TRBJ2-5
d_gene: .
v_gene: TRBV20-1
abundance: many
CDR3aa: CSASYLQETQYF
CDR3nt: TGCAGTGCTAGTTATTTACAAGAGACCCAGTACTTC

j_gene: TRBJ2-3
d_gene: TRBD1
v_gene: TRBV29-1
abundance: many
CDR3aa: CSVERGLGTDTQYF
CDR3nt: TGCAGCGTGGAAAGGGGGCTGGGCACAGATACGCAGTATTTT

j_gene: TRBJ2-1
d_gene: .
v_gene: TRBV6-1
abundance: many
CDR3aa: CASSVSEGVEQFF
CDR3nt: TGTGCCAGCAGTGTCTCAGAGGGGGTTGAGCAGTTCTTC

j_gene: TRBJ2-1
d_gene: .
v_gene: TRBV6-6
abundance: .
CDR3aa: CASSPSGLNEQFF
CDR3nt: TGTGCCAGCAGTCCATCGGGTCTCAATGAGCAGTTCTTC

j_gene: TRBJ2-1
d_gene: TRBD2
v_gene: TRBV20-1
abundance: many
CDR3aa: CSAEISGGLSYNEQFF
CDR3nt: TGCAGTGCTGAAATCAGCGGGGGCCTCTCCTACAATGAGCAGTTCTTC

j_gene: TRBJ1-4
d_gene: TRBD1
v_gene: TRBV7-6
abundance: .
CDR3aa: CASSSGQGRANEKLFF
CDR3nt: TGTGCCAGCAGCTCTGGACAGGGACGGGCTAATGAAAAACTGTTTTTT

j_gene: TRBJ2-1
d_gene: TRBD1
v_gene: TRBV12-3/TRBV12-4
abundance: once
CDR3aa: CASSLATGQGSYNEQFF
CDR3nt: TGTGCCAGCAGTTTAGCGACAGGACAGGGGTCCTACAATGAGCAGTTCTTC

j_gene: TRBJ1-1
d_gene: .
v_gene: TRBV5-6
abundance: .
CDR3aa: CASSSLQGWNTEAFF
CDR3nt: TGTGCCAGCAGCTCTTTACAGGGTTGGAACACTGAAGCTTTCTTT

j_gene: TRBJ2-7
d_gene: .
v_gene: TRBV21-1
abundance: many
CDR3aa: CASSRVWRGYRREQYF
CDR3nt: TGTGCCAGCAGCCGGGTTTGGAGAGGGTATCGCCGCGAGCAGTACTTC

j_gene: TRBJ1-5
d_gene: .
v_gene: TRBV6-1
abundance: many
CDR3aa: CASRDLSNQPQHF
CDR3nt: TGTGCCAGCCGGGATCTTAGCAATCAGCCCCAGCATTTT

j_gene: TRBJ2-7
d_gene: .
v_gene: TRBV7-9
abundance: many
CDR3aa: CASSQPTSYEQYF
CDR3nt: TGTGCCAGCAGCCAACCCACCTCCTACGAGCAGTACTTC

j_gene: TRBJ1-2
d_gene: .
v_gene: TRBV7-9
abundance: many
CDR3aa: CASSLDRERVYGYTF
CDR3nt: TGTGCCAGCAGCTTAGACAGAGAGCGAGTCTATGGCTACACCTTC

j_gene: TRBJ2-1
d_gene: TRBD2
v_gene: TRBV6-2/TRBV6-3
abundance: .
CDR3aa: CASSLELAGGFYNERFF
CDR3nt: TGTGCCAGCAGTTTAGAACTAGCGGGAGGCTTCTACAATGAGCGGTTCTTC

j_gene: TRBJ1-3
d_gene: .
v_gene: TRBV5-1
abundance: .
CDR3aa: CASSLEGSGTGNTIYF
CDR3nt: TGCGCCAGCAGCTTGGAAGGCTCTGGGACTGGAAACACCATATATTTT

j_gene: TRBJ2-7
d_gene: .
v_gene: TRBV7-2
abundance: many
CDR3aa: CASSPPSSYEQYF
CDR3nt: TGTGCCAGCAGCCCCCCCAGCTCCTACGAGCAGTACTTC

j_gene: TRBJ1-2
d_gene: .
v_gene: TRBV6-1
abundance: many
CDR3aa: CASSDEGNKLRNYGYTF
CDR3nt: TGTGCCAGCAGTGATGAGGGGAACAAACTTCGGAACTATGGCTACACCTTC

j_gene: TRBJ1-4
d_gene: TRBD1
v_gene: TRBV7-9
abundance: .
CDR3aa: CASSETGFGEKLFF
CDR3nt: TGTGCCAGCAGCGAGACAGGGTTCGGTGAAAAACTGTTTTTT

j_gene: TRBJ2-1
d_gene: TRBD2
v_gene: TRBV6-5
abundance: .
CDR3aa: CASGQGGPVYEQFF
CDR3nt: TGTGCCAGCGGGCAGGGAGGGCCCGTCTACGAGCAGTTCTTC

j_gene: TRBJ1-2
d_gene: TRBD1
v_gene: TRBV20-1
abundance: .
CDR3aa: CSAVQGASGYTF
CDR3nt: TGCAGTGCTGTACAGGGGGCGAGTGGCTACACCTTC

j_gene: TRBJ1-2
d_gene: .
v_gene: TRBV20-1
abundance: many
CDR3aa: CSARLADRTINYGYTF
CDR3nt: TGCAGTGCTAGACTTGCGGACCGTACCATTAACTATGGCTACACCTTC

j_gene: TRBJ1-1
d_gene: .
v_gene: TRBV3-1
abundance: many
CDR3aa: CASSPVGTASTEAFF
CDR3nt: TGTGCCAGCAGCCCGGTAGGCACGGCTAGCACTGAAGCTTTCTTT

j_gene: TRBJ2-3
d_gene: .
v_gene: TRBV5-1
abundance: many
CDR3aa: CASSFQGRGTDTQYF
CDR3nt: TGCGCCAGCAGCTTCCAAGGACGCGGTACAGATACGCAGTATTTT

j_gene: TRBJ2-5
d_gene: TRBD2
v_gene: TRBV28
abundance: many
CDR3aa: CASRGGTPETQYF
CDR3nt: TGTGCCAGCAGGGGAGGGACCCCAGAGACCCAGTACTTC

j_gene: TRBJ2-1
d_gene: .
v_gene: TRBV6-1
abundance: many
CDR3aa: CASSEGTSPGVGQFF
CDR3nt: TGTGCCAGCAGTGAAGGGACTAGTCCAGGGGTTGGGCAGTTCTTC

j_gene: TRBJ2-1
d_gene: TRBD2
v_gene: TRBV5-1
abundance: few
CDR3aa: CASSLDGLAGGRRFYNEQFF
CDR3nt: TGCGCCAGCAGCTTGGACGGACTAGCGGGGGGGCGAAGATTTTACAATGAGCAGTTCTTC

j_gene: TRBJ1-1
d_gene: .
v_gene: TRBV6-1
abundance: many
CDR3aa: CASSEVVQEAFF
CDR3nt: TGTGCCAGCAGTGAAGTAGTCCAGGAAGCTTTCTTT

j_gene: TRBJ2-1
d_gene: TRBD1
v_gene: TRBV6-1
abundance: many
CDR3aa: CASRRWDRGPRSSYNEQFF
CDR3nt: TGTGCCAGCAGAAGATGGGACAGGGGGCCCAGGAGCTCCTACAATGAGCAGTTCTTC

j_gene: TRBJ1-1
d_gene: .
v_gene: TRBV21-1
abundance: .
CDR3aa: CASSKVEPQRAFF
CDR3nt: TGTGCCAGCAGCAAAGTTGAACCTCAACGAGCTTTCTTT